This paragraph covers one T cell receptor beta chain sequence. These data originate in a study of T cells in Graves' hyperthyroidism and ophthalmopathy. Trimming removed 4 bases from V and 4 bases from J, with 10 bases in between. CDR1 is LNHDA and CDR2 is SQIVND in the germline V gene (reference sequence). The CDR3 length is 13 residues. RNA transcripts were the template for amplifying TCR beta CDR3 regions. The TCR CDR3 first-round RT-PCR relied on the HTBI primer set. Via MiXCR, TCRdb re-called the multiplex PCR reads, giving one row per CDR3 protein. The sample has about 590,000 distinct CDR3 sequences, 14% seen once; the top ten hold more than 6%. Diagnostic decisions used clinical symptoms, serum thyroxine and TRAb, thyroid ultrasound and orbital computed tomography.

The rearrangement links TRBV19 to TRBJ2-5, with D uncertain. Specimen: blood. This clonotype was obtained from a woman aged 18-29 years with Graves' ophthalmopathy. The CDR3 DNA reads TGTGCCAGTAGTACCCAGTGGGGAGAGACCCAGTACTTC. It codes for CASSTQWGETQYF. Full variable domain (rest looked up from reference TRBV19 and TRBJ2-5): DGGITQSPKYLFRKEGQNVTLSCEQNLNHDAMYWYRQDPGQGLRLIYYSQIVNDFQKGDIAEGYSVSREKKESFPLTVTSAQKNPTAFYLCASSTQWGETQYFGPGTRLLVL.